Included here is one T cell receptor beta chain sequence, with context. The data were obtained in a study of blood T cell repertoires in COVID-19. About the study: Specimens from acute and convalescent COVID-19 originated in the United States, Italy and Spain.

Assay used: immunoSEQ multiplex PCR; TCRdb lists only in-frame clones, some missing. Of about 260,000 clones listed, 80% to 90% are singletons. The germline V gene encodes CDR1 PRHDT and CDR2 FYEKMQ (reference sequence). The CDR3 totals 17 residues. V lost 5 bases, J lost 1 base, and 19 bases lay in between. The V gene is TRBV13, the J gene TRBJ2-3, with D possibly matching TRBD1 (6 bases). Sequencing was performed on PBMCs or T cells enriched from blood (not recorded which). This TCR derives from a woman in her late teens or twenties who had recovered from COVID-19. The CDR3 region is CASSLKWGQRGTDTQYF. The CDR3 DNA follows: TGTGCCAGCAGCCTTAAATGGGGGCAGCGAGGCACAGATACGCAGTATTTT.